This T cell receptor (beta chain) was recorded in a study of T-cell memory formation after mild COVID-19. One entry per CDR3 protein, called by TCRdb with MiXCR from the 5' RACE reads. Among 500,000 to 600,000 distinct CDR3 sequences, more than 15% were seen once, and the ten largest hold about 12%. Findings of the study overall: The authors left the SARS-CoV-2 specificity of second-wave clones peaking on day 37 unconfirmed. Shrinking CD4+ clones resided mostly in CM and EM, and CD8+ ones in EMRA.

The germline gives CDR1 LGHDT, CDR2 YNNKEL (reference sequence). The CDR3 has 17 residues. With 4 bases clipped from V and 7 bases from J, the junction kept 11 bases outside the gene matches. This clonotype was seen a few times. The target antigen is unknown. The TCR sequence derives from an adult woman who had mild COVID-19 (a few samples of this study predate the infection). Cell type and time point are not known. The specimen was PBMCs or a T cell subset sorted from them (not recorded which). This chain joins TRBV3-1 and TRBJ2-1, with 12 bases fitting TRBD2. The CDR3 DNA sequence: TGTGCCAGCAGCCTCAGATACCTAGCGGGAGGGGAGAATGAGCAGTTCTTC. It yields the protein CASSLRYLAGGENEQFF.